This T cell receptor (beta chain) was identified in a study of T cells after yellow fever vaccination. One entry per CDR3 protein, called by TCRdb with MiXCR from the 5' RACE reads. The sample includes hundreds of thousands of distinct CDR3 sequences, more than 3% seen only once; the top ten take about 20%. This CDR3 is built from 15 residues. Per the germline V gene, CDR1 is DFQATT and CDR2 is SNEGSKA (reference sequence). Trimming removed 6 bases at V and 0 bases at J, with 18 bases between. The sequenced sample was PBMCs, obtained on the day of the yellow fever booster vaccination. The genes are TRBV20-1 and TRBJ2-7; tentatively, D is TRBD2 (6 bases). The TCR was taken from a man younger than 35 who received the YFV17D yellow fever vaccine. The CDR3 reads CSAAPPGDLSYEQYF. The CDR3 DNA reads TGCAGTGCCGCCCCTCCGGGGGACCTCTCCTACGAGCAGTACTTC.